One and the same sample provided the 28 T cell receptor beta chains below, sequenced in a study of T-cell memory formation after mild COVID-19 (dated by TCRdb to 2020 to 2023). To prepare the library, 5' RACE was applied. Data came from an Illumina NovaSeq 6000. TCRdb cleaned the public reads at Q25 with fastp, built clones with MiXCR and kept in-frame beta chains. Rows with one shared CDR3 protein collapse into an entry with the most common genes and DNA. The sample contains a few hundred thousand distinct CDR3 sequences, more than 9% of them found a single time. Less than 4% of the sample comes from the top ten. Sequencing was done on a sample of PBMCs or a T cell subset sorted from them (not recorded which). The source is a man between 18 and 29 years old who had mild COVID-19 (a few samples of this study predate the infection). The sample titles of this study are shuffled in the database, so cell type and time point are left out; the donor was told from shared clones.

V usage is TRBV6-2 or TRBV6-3 and J usage is TRBJ2-7, with 10 bases lining up with TRBD1. The CDR3 runs to 15 residues. Trimming cost V 5 bases and J 1 base; bases outside gene matches: 5. CDR1 and CDR2 from the germline V gene are MNHEY and SVGEGT. The CDR3 DNA follows: TGTGCCAGCAGTAGCCCGGGACAGGGGTCCTACGAGCAGTACGTC. This gives the protein CASSSPGQGSYEQYV.

CDR3 sequence: CASRLTGANEKLFF. The CDR3 nucleotides are TGTGCCAGCAGACTTACAGGGGCAAATGAAAAACTGTTTTTT. This chain links TRBV6-5 with TRBJ1-4; 7 nucleotides align to TRBD1. This CDR3 is 14 amino acids long. The ends lost 6 bases at V and 5 bases at J; junction bases unmatched: 6. The germline gives CDR1 MNHEY, CDR2 SVGAGI.

This clonotype was observed a few times. The genes are TRBV4-3 and TRBJ1-2; tentative D call: TRBD1 (5 bases). The length of the CDR3 is 11 residues. The V end was cut by 1 base, the J end by 10 bases, with 7 bases between. Germline-derived CDR1 and CDR2 are LGHNA and YSLEER. The CDR3 DNA reads TGCGCCAGCAGCCAAGGCAGGGCCTACACCTTC. The encoded protein is CASSQGRAYTF.

This clonotype has a handful of counts. The V call is TRBV10-2, the J call TRBJ2-7; the D is unclear. Germline-derived CDR1 and CDR2 are WSHSY and SAAADI. With 3 bases removed from V and 2 bases from J, the gap between germline ends came to 11 bases. The CDR3 has 14 residues. CDR3 DNA: TGCGCCAGCAGTGAAAGGACGAAGACCTACGAGCAGTACTTC. It yields the protein CASSERTKTYEQYF.

This clonotype was observed a handful of times. DNA of the CDR3: TGTGCCAGCAGCCCGACTGTAATTAATTCACCCCTCCACTTT. This encodes CASSPTVINSPLHF. This sequence joins TRBV3-1 and TRBJ1-6; D remains ambiguous. The CDR3 sequence is 14 residues long. The germline gives CDR1 LGHDT, CDR2 YNNKEL (reference sequence). Trimming pared 4 bases from V and 6 bases from J, leaving 10 bases between.

The V and J genes are TRBV11-2 and TRBJ1-1, with unresolved D. V lost 3 bases, J lost 2 bases, and 10 bases lay in between. Germline lookup yields CDR1 SGHAT and CDR2 FQNNGV. CDR3 length equals 14 residues. The CDR3 sequence is CASSFGLRNTEAFF. Here the CDR3 DNA reads TGTGCCAGCAGCTTCGGGCTGCGTAACACTGAAGCTTTCTTT. Variable domain in full (rest from reference TRBV11-2 and TRBJ1-1): EAGVAQSPRYKIIEKRQSVAFWCNPISGHATLYWYQQILGQGPKLLIQFQNNGVVDDSQLPKDRFSAERLKGVDSTLKIQPAKLEDSAVYLCASSFGLRNTEAFFGQGTRLTVV.

At least ten counts were recorded for this clonotype. This chain uses TRBV7-2 with TRBJ1-1, with 8 positions matching TRBD1. V trimming: 4 bases; J trimming: 5 bases; junction bases outside the gene matches: 6. This CDR3 has 14 amino acids. Looked up from germline, CDR1 is SGHTA and CDR2 is FQGNSA. The CDR3 DNA is TGTGCCAGCAGCTCCTACAGGGGGTGGACTGAAGCTTTCTTT. This codes for CASSSYRGWTEAFF.

This chain joins TRBV6-5 and TRBJ1-2; tentatively, D is TRBD1 (6 bases). The CDR3 has 14 amino acids. CDR1 is MNHEY, CDR2 SVGAGI, per germline. V lost 4 bases, J lost 8 bases, and 17 bases lay in between. The CDR3 is CASSSLTGHRGYTF. CDR3 sequence (DNA): TGTGCCAGCAGTTCCCTGACAGGCCATCGGGGCTACACCTTC.

The genes are TRBV7-9 and TRBJ2-7; 10 positions agree with TRBD1. V gave up 11 bases and J gave up 6 bases; unmatched junction bases: 10. CDR3 length: 13 residues. CDR1 is SEHNR and CDR2 is FQNEAQ in the germline V gene (reference sequence). The CDR3 bases are TGTGCCGTCACCGGGACAGGGGTCGGCGAGCAGTACGTC. It encodes CAVTGTGVGEQYV.

The chain is built from TRBV11-2 and TRBJ2-3; TRBD2 matches at 13 bases. The germline gives CDR1 SGHAT, CDR2 FQNNGV. The CDR3 spans 16 residues. Trimming cost V 5 bases and J 10 bases; bases outside gene matches: 12. The CDR3 sequence: CASSIQPGLAGIAQYF. CDR3 DNA: TGTGCCAGCAGCATTCAACCGGGACTAGCGGGGATTGCGCAGTATTTT. The full variable domain, rest sourced from reference TRBV11-2 and TRBJ2-3, is EAGVAQSPRYKIIEKRQSVAFWCNPISGHATLYWYQQILGQGPKLLIQFQNNGVVDDSQLPKDRFSAERLKGVDSTLKIQPAKLEDSAVYLCASSIQPGLAGIAQYFGPGTRLTVL.

The chain joins TRBV19 to TRBJ1-2; no reliable D call. Germline CDR1 and CDR2: LNHDA and SQIVND (reference sequence). The CDR3 runs 13 residues. Deletions cut 3 bases from V and 2 bases from J, with 7 bases between. CDR3 region: CASSIRGNYGYTF. For the CDR3, the DNA is TGTGCCAGTAGTATCCGGGGAAACTATGGCTACACCTTC.

This clonotype came up a few times. This chain links TRBV5-1 with TRBJ1-2; 8 positions match TRBD1. The CDR3 sequence is 13 residues long. CDR1 and CDR2 from the germline V gene are SGHRS and YFSETQ. Unmatched junction bases numbered 7, after V lost 4 bases and J lost 8 bases. The CDR3 bases are TGCGCCAGCAGCACCGACAGGGGCGGCGGCTACACCTTC. This encodes CASSTDRGGGYTF.

The gene calls are TRBV7-2 and TRBJ2-7, with D perhaps being TRBD1 or TRBD2 (5 bases each). This CDR3 has 14 amino acids. Germline V CDR1 and CDR2: SGHTA, FQGNSA. The ends were cut back, 3 bases at V and 3 bases at J, with 12 bases in the middle. This chain's CDR3 is CASSLVGTGYEQYV. The CDR3 bases are TGTGCCAGCAGCTTGGTCGGGACGGGCTACGAGCAGTACGTC.

The gene calls are TRBV6-2 or TRBV6-3 and TRBJ2-7, with D perhaps matching TRBD2 (6 bases). This CDR3 has 14 residues. Germline V CDR1 and CDR2: MNHEY, SVGEGT. The V and J ends lost 6 bases and 4 bases respectively, with 16 bases between them. Here the CDR3 reads CASSLLGTRYEQYV. The CDR3 DNA reads as TGTGCCAGCAGCCTACTCGGGACTCGATACGAGCAGTACGTC.

This sequence joins TRBV6-6 and TRBJ1-2; tentatively, D is TRBD1 (6 bases). Germline assignment: CDR1 MNHNY and CDR2 SVGAGI (reference sequence). This CDR3 has 15 amino acids. Trimming shortened V by 0 bases and J by 8 bases, and 16 bases separated the two germline ends. CDR3 coding DNA: TGTGCCAGCAGTTACTCCAGGGGCGGATTGGAAGGCTACACCTTC. Translated: CASSYSRGGLEGYTF.

This clonotype was seen more than once but under ten times. The J gene is TRBJ2-5, the V gene TRBV12-5, with D perhaps matching TRBD1 or TRBD2 (6 bases each). Trimming took off 0 bases at V and 5 bases at J, with 16 bases between the two ends. CDR1 and CDR2 from the germline V gene are LGHNT and FRNRAP. The CDR3 runs 16 residues. The DNA for the CDR3 is TGTGCTAGTGGTTTGGTACTGGGGGGCCGTGTCGAGACCCAGTACTTC. It yields the protein CASGLVLGGRVETQYF.

The CDR3 coding sequence is TGCGCCAGCAGGAAGGACGGGAACACTGAAGCTTTCTTT. It is translated as CASRKDGNTEAFF. The J gene is TRBJ1-1, the V gene TRBV5-1; D uncertain. V lost 5 bases and J lost 1, with 9 bases in between. The CDR3 extends over 13 amino acids. CDR1 is SGHRS and CDR2 is YFSETQ in the germline V gene.

The rearrangement joins TRBV3-1 to TRBJ1-5, with TRBD1 identical over 8 bases. The V and J ends lost 5 bases and 5 bases, in that order; junction bases with no gene match: 5. This CDR3 contains 14 residues. From germline, CDR1 is LGHDT and CDR2 YNNKEL (reference sequence). CDR3 amino acids: CASSRAGGDQPQHF. The DNA for the CDR3 is TGTGCCAGCAGCAGGGCAGGGGGCGATCAGCCCCAGCATTTT.

CDR3 sequence reads: CASSLYQGAENGYTF. The CDR3 DNA reads TGTGCCAGCAGCTTATACCAGGGGGCGGAAAATGGCTACACCTTC. The chain recombines TRBV7-2 with TRBJ1-2; TRBD1 matches at 8 bases. V trimming: 2 bases; J trimming: 6 bases; junction bases outside the gene matches: 8. CDR1 and CDR2 (germline): SGHTA, FQGNSA. This CDR3 is built from 15 residues.

This clonotype was picked up a small number of times. The rearrangement uses TRBV25-1 and TRBJ1-2; a weak D match, TRBD1 (5 bases). Trimming left V 0 bases short and J 7 bases short, with 6 bases between. From germline, CDR1 is MGHDK and CDR2 SYGVNS. The CDR3 length is 12 residues. CDR3 sequence (DNA): TGTGCCAGCAGTGAATATGACAGTGGCTACACCTTC. Encoded protein: CASSEYDSGYTF.

This clonotype was seen only a few times. The chain has TRBV10-3 and TRBJ2-2; D remains unclear. V was cut by 0 bases and J by 6 bases, with 8 bases left in between. Germline V gene sequence: CDR1 ENHRY, CDR2 SYGVKD. The CDR3 contains 14 residues. The CDR3 here is CAISESGYSGELFF. CDR3 coding DNA: TGTGCCATCAGTGAGTCCGGATACTCCGGGGAGCTGTTTTTT.

The CDR3 DNA reads TGTGCCAGCAGCTTAAGGGGGGTACAGACAGATACGCAGTATTTT. Translating gives CASSLRGVQTDTQYF. The V and J genes are TRBV3-1 and TRBJ2-3; D assignment may be TRBD1 or TRBD2 (6 bases each). The germline V gene has CDR1 LGHDT and CDR2 YNNKEL (reference sequence). V was trimmed by 5 bases and J by 3 bases, leaving 15 bases between them. This CDR3 comprises 15 residues.

Here the CDR3 reads CASSLRTSGGNEQFF. The DNA for the CDR3 is TGCGCCAGCAGCTTGCGGACTAGCGGGGGCAATGAGCAGTTCTTC. This chain links TRBV5-1 with TRBJ2-1; 13 bases agree with TRBD2. Germline loops: CDR1 SGHRS, CDR2 YFSETQ. The trim removed 1 base at V and 6 bases at J, leaving 1 base unmatched. The CDR3 consists of 15 residues.

The CDR3: CASRGQGGYQETQYF. Written as DNA, the CDR3 is TGCGCCAGCAGGGGGCAAGGCGGGTACCAAGAGACCCAGTACTTC. The chain employs TRBV5-1 and TRBJ2-5; D might be TRBD1 or TRBD2, each matching 5 bases. This CDR3 comprises 15 residues. V was trimmed by 5 bases and J by 0 bases, leaving 14 bases between them. CDR1 and CDR2 from the germline V gene are SGHRS and YFSETQ.

The CDR3 coding sequence is TGCAGTGCTAGAGATCACACGGCCAACACCGGGGAGCTGTTTTTT. Its protein is CSARDHTANTGELFF. The J gene is TRBJ2-2, the V gene TRBV20-1, with D unclear. The CDR3 extends over 15 amino acids. V lost 0 bases to trimming and J lost 2 bases, with 10 bases between them. Germline V gene lookup returns CDR1 DFQATT and CDR2 SNEGSKA (reference sequence).

The sample holds a few counts of this clonotype. The rearrangement uses TRBV4-2 and TRBJ2-3; the match to TRBD2 covers 10 bases. The CDR3 contains 15 residues. J gave up 9 bases and V 1 base, and 7 bases lay outside the gene matches. Germline assignment: CDR1 LGHNA and CDR2 YNFKEQ. CDR3 DNA: TGTGCCAGCAGCCAAGCGAGCGGGGGGGCCGCGACGCAGTATTTT. Protein: CASSQASGGAATQYF.

This clonotype occurred a few times. V gene TRBV7-2 combines with J gene TRBJ1-6; D is unclear. The CDR3 is 17 amino acids. The V gene lost 1 base and the J gene lost 7 bases, with 17 bases spanning the gap. Germline V CDR1 and CDR2: SGHTA, FQGNSA. The CDR3 region is CASSLEAVGSQNSPLHF. CDR3 nucleotides: TGTGCCAGCAGCTTAGAGGCGGTCGGCAGCCAGAATTCACCCCTCCACTTT. The full variable domain, rest sourced from reference TRBV7-2 and TRBJ1-6, is GAGVSQSPSNKVTEKGKDVELRCDPISGHTALYWYRQSLGQGLEFLIYFQGNSAPDKSGLPSDRFSAERTGGSVSTLTIQRTQQEDSAVYLCASSLEAVGSQNSPLHFGNGTRLTVT.

Only a few counts were recorded for this clonotype. The J gene is TRBJ2-5, the V gene TRBV4-1, with 10 positions matching TRBD2. The CDR3 is 16 amino acids. V was pared by 0 bases and J by 5 bases, with 6 bases of the junction left unmatched. Per the germline V gene, CDR1 is MGHRA and CDR2 is YSYEKL. In DNA, the CDR3 is TGCGCCAGCAGCCAAGACAGCGGGGGGGCCTTCGAGACCCAGTACTTC. Translated: CASSQDSGGAFETQYF.